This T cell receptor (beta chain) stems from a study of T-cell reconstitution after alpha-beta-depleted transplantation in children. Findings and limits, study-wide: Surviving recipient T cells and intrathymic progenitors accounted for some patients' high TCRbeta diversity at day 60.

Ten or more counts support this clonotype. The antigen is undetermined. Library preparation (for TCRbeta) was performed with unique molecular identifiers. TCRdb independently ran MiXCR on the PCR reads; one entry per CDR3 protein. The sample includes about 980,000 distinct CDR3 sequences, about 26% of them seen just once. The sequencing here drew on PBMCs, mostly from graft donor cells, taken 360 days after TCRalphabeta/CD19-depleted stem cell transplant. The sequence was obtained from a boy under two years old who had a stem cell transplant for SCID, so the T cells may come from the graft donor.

DNA of the CDR3: TGCAGTGCTCTCGGGGGGGCAGTCCTCGAGCAGTACTTC. Its translation is CSALGGAVLEQYF. This chain links TRBV20-1 with TRBJ2-7; 8 bases are shared with TRBD2. The germline gives CDR1 DFQATT, CDR2 SNEGSKA (reference sequence). Trimming took 5 bases from V and 6 from J; bases not matched to a gene: 9. The length of the CDR3 is 13 residues.